The 18 T cell receptor beta chains below were found in one sample sequenced in a study of blood T cell repertoires in COVID-19. Measured with immunoSEQ multiplex PCR; TCRdb has only the in-frame clones, and not every one. This repertoire shows about 110,000 clones, 70% to 85% found once; its top ten account for more than 1.5%. The source material was peripheral blood. The receptors stem from a woman aged 40 to 50 with acute or convalescent COVID-19.

The chain carries TRBV19 and TRBJ2-7, with D possibly matching TRBD1 (5 bases). CDR1 and CDR2 (germline): LNHDA, SQIVND (reference sequence). Trimming took off 2 bases at V and 0 bases at J, with 8 bases between the two ends. The CDR3 runs 14 residues. Here the CDR3 DNA reads TGTGCCAGTAGTATACCAGGGATCTCCTACGAGCAGTACTTC. Protein product: CASSIPGISYEQYF.

This clone was found a few times. The CDR3 bases are TGTGCCAGCAGCCCGGGGGACGGGGATACGCAGTATTTT. Translating gives CASSPGDGDTQYF. This chain joins TRBV3-1 (or the pseudogene TRBV3-2) and TRBJ2-3; TRBD2 might be the D (6 bases). This CDR3 comprises 13 residues. Trimming cost V 4 bases and J 6 bases, with 11 bases left between them. CDR1 and CDR2 from the germline V gene are LGHDT and YNNKEL (reference sequence).

This clone has only one observation. This chain links TRBV28 with TRBJ1-5; a weak D match, TRBD1 (6 bases). V lost 5 bases to trimming and J lost 5 bases, with 19 bases between them. Germline V gene data show CDR1 as MDHEN and CDR2 as SYDVKM. The CDR3 covers 16 residues. The CDR3 nucleotides read TGTGCCAGCAGTCTCCAGGGGCTCGTTTCCCATCAGCCCCAGCATTTT. Encoded protein: CASSLQGLVSHQPQHF.

The V call is TRBV9, the J call TRBJ2-5, with 8 bases lining up with TRBD2. Germline CDR1 SGDLS, CDR2 YYNGEE. This CDR3 has 14 amino acids. With V trimmed by 1 base and J by 4 bases, 3 bases remained unmatched. The CDR3 sequence: CASSVSGGGETQYF. DNA for the CDR3: TGTGCCAGCAGCGTAAGCGGGGGTGGAGAGACCCAGTACTTC. Together with reference TRBV9 and TRBJ2-5, the CDR3 gives the full variable domain: DSGVTQTPKHLITATGQRVTLRCSPRSGDLSVYWYQQSLDQGLQFLIQYYNGEERAKGNILERFSAQQFPDLHSELNLSSLELGDSALYFCASSVSGGGETQYFGPGTRLLVL.

The rearrangement links TRBV28 to TRBJ1-2; 9 bases fit TRBD1. J was trimmed by 3 bases and V by 5 bases; bases with no gene match: 7. This CDR3 is 15 amino acids long. Looked up from germline, CDR1 is MDHEN and CDR2 is SYDVKM. CDR3 DNA sequence: TGTGCCAGCAGTCTCCCCGGACAGGGGCACTATGGCTACACCTTC. It translates to CASSLPGQGHYGYTF.

The CDR3 coding sequence is TGCGCCAGCAGCCAAGAGGTAGGAGCGGGGGGCCGTAACAATGAGCAGTTCTTC. Protein: CASSQEVGAGGRNNEQFF. The rearrangement links TRBV4-1 to TRBJ2-1, with TRBD2 matching over 9 bases. CDR1 and CDR2 from the germline V gene are MGHRA and YSYEKL. The trim removed 0 bases at V and 5 bases at J, leaving 11 bases unmatched. CDR3 length: 18 amino acids.

This chain joins TRBV2 and TRBJ2-2; tentatively, D is TRBD2 (6 bases). The CDR3 runs 15 residues. Germline CDR1 and CDR2: SNHLY and FYNNEI. Between the trimmed V and J ends, which lost 3 bases and 0 bases, there was a span of 8 bases. The CDR3 reads CASSEEGTNTGELFF. The DNA for the CDR3 is TGTGCCAGCAGTGAGGAGGGGACGAACACCGGGGAGCTGTTTTTT.

The V gene is TRBV5-1, the J gene TRBJ1-1; D might be TRBD1 (5 bases). V shed 3 bases and J shed 6 bases, with 18 bases lying between them. Germline V gene lookup returns CDR1 SGHRS and CDR2 YFSETQ. The CDR3 has 15 residues. The CDR3 coding sequence is TGCGCCAGCAGCTGGCAAGGTGAAGGGGTCGCTGAAGCTTTCTTT. Translation gives CASSWQGEGVAEAFF.

This chain joins TRBV3-1 (or the pseudogene TRBV3-2) and TRBJ1-1, with a weak D call TRBD1 (5 bases). This CDR3 region has 15 residues. Trimming pared 1 base from V and 10 bases from J, leaving 19 bases between. In germline, CDR1 is LGHDT, CDR2 YNNKEL (reference sequence). The CDR3, as DNA: TGTGCCAGCAGCCAAGCCGACCGGGGGTCAAGTGGAGCTTTCTTT. Translated, it gives CASSQADRGSSGAFF.

The DNA of the CDR3 is TGCAGCGTTCCAGTAGGGCAGGGCTCGCAGTATTTT. Translated, it gives CSVPVGQGSQYF. This chain links TRBV29-1 with TRBJ2-3, with D perhaps matching TRBD1 (5 bases). CDR1 and CDR2 from the germline V gene are SQVTM and ANQGSEA. This CDR3 contains 12 residues. Between the trimmed V and J ends, which lost 5 bases and 10 bases, there was a span of 16 bases.

The CDR3, as DNA: TGTGCCAGCAAGGAGCAGGGGCTAGGCACCGGGGAGCTGTTTTTT. Protein: CASKEQGLGTGELFF. V and J are TRBV27 and TRBJ2-2; maybe TRBD1 (6 bases). CDR1 MNHEY and CDR2 SMNVEV come from the germline V gene (reference sequence). V was clipped by 7 bases and J by 4 bases, with 16 bases between them. This CDR3 spans 15 amino acids.

This clone came up once. The V call is TRBV5-1, the J call TRBJ2-2, with D maybe TRBD2 (5 bases). From germline, CDR1 is SGHRS and CDR2 YFSETQ. The CDR3 contains 15 residues. Trimming pared 4 bases from V and 0 bases from J, leaving 10 bases between. The CDR3, as DNA: TGCGCCAGCAGCCTCCGGGAAACGAACACCGGGGAGCTGTTTTTT. This gives the protein CASSLRETNTGELFF.

V is TRBV27 and J is TRBJ1-2; no firm D call. The V gene lost 11 bases and the J gene lost 3 bases, with 19 bases spanning the gap. This CDR3 contains 14 residues. Germline values: CDR1 MNHEY, CDR2 SMNVEV (reference sequence). CDR3 sequence reads: CAGLGRPSDYGYTF. The DNA of the CDR3 is TGTGCCGGATTAGGGAGACCGTCGGACTATGGCTACACCTTC.

The chain joins TRBV6-5 to TRBJ2-3, with TRBD1 as a possible D gene (5 bases). CDR3 size: 15 residues. Per germline, CDR1 MNHEY and CDR2 SVGAGI. Between the trimmed V and J ends, which lost 8 bases and 0 bases, there was a span of 15 bases. The CDR3: CASGNMGLSTDTQYF. The CDR3 nucleotides read TGTGCCAGCGGGAATATGGGGCTCAGCACAGATACGCAGTATTTT.

This rearrangement joins TRBV18 to TRBJ2-6, with TRBD1 matching 7 bases. The CDR3 length is 18 residues. Germline V gene data show CDR1 as KGHSH and CDR2 as LQKENI. With 6 bases clipped from V and 0 bases from J, the junction kept 11 bases outside the gene matches. The CDR3 reads CASSSQGVTSSGANVLTF. The CDR3 region has the DNA TGTGCCAGCTCCTCCCAGGGGGTAACCAGCTCTGGGGCCAACGTCCTGACTTTC.

This clone was detected only a few times. This rearrangement joins TRBV10-3 to TRBJ1-1, with D perhaps matching TRBD1 (5 bases). The length of the CDR3 is 11 residues. The V gene lost 8 bases and the J gene lost 6 bases, with 10 bases spanning the gap. Germline assignment: CDR1 ENHRY and CDR2 SYGVKD. The CDR3: CAIRGGSEAFF. The DNA for the CDR3 is TGTGCCATCCGGGGGGGGTCTGAAGCTTTCTTT.

The chain uses TRBV2 and TRBJ1-1; tentatively, D is TRBD1 (6 bases). Per germline, CDR1 SNHLY and CDR2 FYNNEI. Trimming removed 6 bases at V and 1 base at J, with 12 bases between. CDR3 length equals 14 residues. The CDR3 sequence: CASRGAGQNTEAFF. CDR3 DNA: TGTGCCAGCAGAGGAGCGGGACAGAACACTGAAGCTTTCTTT.

CDR3 protein: CASSLRDRGEAFF. As DNA, the CDR3 is TGCGCCAGCAGCTTGAGGGACAGGGGTGAAGCTTTCTTT. V gene TRBV5-1 combines with J gene TRBJ1-1; 10 bases are shared with TRBD1. The trim removed 1 base at V and 7 bases at J, leaving 1 base unmatched. This CDR3 has 13 amino acids. The germline V gene encodes CDR1 SGHRS and CDR2 YFSETQ.